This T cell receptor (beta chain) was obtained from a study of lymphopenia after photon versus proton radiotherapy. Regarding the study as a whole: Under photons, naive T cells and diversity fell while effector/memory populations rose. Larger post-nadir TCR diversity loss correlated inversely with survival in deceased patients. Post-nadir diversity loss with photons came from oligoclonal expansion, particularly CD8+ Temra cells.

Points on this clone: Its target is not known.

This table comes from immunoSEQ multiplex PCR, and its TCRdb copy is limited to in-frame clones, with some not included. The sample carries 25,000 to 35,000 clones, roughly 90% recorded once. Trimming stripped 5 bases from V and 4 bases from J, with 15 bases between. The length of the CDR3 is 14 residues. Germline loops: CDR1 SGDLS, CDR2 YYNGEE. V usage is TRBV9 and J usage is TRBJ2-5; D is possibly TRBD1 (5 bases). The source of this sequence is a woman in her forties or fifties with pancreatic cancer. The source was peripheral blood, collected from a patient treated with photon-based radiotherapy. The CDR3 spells CASSPMTVGETQYF. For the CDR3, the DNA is TGTGCCAGCAGTCCGATGACAGTGGGAGAGACCCAGTACTTC.